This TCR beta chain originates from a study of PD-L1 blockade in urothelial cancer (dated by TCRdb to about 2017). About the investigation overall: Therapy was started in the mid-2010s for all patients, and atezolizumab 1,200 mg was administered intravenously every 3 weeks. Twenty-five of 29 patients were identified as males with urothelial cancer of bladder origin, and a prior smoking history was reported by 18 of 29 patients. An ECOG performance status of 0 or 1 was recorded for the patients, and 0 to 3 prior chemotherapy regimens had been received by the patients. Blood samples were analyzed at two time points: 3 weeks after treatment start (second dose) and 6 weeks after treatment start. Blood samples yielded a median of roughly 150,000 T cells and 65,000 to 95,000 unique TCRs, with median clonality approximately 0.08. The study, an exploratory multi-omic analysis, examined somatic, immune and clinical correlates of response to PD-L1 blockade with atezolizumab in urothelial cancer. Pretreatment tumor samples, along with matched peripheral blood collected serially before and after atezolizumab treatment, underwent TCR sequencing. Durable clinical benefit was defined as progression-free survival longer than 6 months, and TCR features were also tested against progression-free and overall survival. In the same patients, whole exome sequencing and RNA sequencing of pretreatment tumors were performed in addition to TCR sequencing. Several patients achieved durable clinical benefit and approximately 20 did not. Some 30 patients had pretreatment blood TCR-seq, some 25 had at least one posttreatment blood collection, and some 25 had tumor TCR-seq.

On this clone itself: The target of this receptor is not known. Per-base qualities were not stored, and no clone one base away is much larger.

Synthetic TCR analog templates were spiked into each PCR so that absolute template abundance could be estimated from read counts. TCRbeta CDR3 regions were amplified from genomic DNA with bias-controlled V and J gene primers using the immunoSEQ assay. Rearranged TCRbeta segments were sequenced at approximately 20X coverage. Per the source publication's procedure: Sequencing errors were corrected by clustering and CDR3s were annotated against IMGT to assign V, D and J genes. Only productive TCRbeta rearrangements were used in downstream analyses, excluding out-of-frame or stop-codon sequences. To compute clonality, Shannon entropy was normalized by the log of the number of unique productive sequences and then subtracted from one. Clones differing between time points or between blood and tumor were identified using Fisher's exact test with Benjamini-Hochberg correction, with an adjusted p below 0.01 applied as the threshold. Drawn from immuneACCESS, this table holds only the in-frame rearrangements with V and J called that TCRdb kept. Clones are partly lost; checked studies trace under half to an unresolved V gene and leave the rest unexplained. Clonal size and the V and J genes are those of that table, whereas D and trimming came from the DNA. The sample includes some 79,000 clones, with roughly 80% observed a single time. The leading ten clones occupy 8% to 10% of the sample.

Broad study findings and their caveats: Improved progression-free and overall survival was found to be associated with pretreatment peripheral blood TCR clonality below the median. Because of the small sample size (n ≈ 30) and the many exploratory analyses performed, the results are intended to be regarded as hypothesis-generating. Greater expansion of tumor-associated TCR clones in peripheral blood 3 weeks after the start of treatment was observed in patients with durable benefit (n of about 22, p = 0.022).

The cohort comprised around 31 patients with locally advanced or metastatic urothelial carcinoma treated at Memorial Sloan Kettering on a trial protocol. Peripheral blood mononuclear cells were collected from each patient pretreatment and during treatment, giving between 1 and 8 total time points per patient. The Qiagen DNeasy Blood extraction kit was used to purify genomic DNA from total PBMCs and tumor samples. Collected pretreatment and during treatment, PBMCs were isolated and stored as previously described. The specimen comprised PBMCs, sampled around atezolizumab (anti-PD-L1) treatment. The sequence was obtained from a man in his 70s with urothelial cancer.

The CDR3 here reads CASSETVVSSYEQYF. The DNA reads as follows: TGCGCCAGCAGCGAGACAGTTGTTAGCTCCTACGAGCAGTACTTC. The sequence joins TRBV5-1 to TRBJ2-7, with a tentative D gene TRBD1 over 5 matching bases. The germline V gene supplies CDR1 SGHRS and CDR2 YFSETQ. Reading from cysteine to phenylalanine, the CDR3 counts 15 amino acids. The CDR3 DNA has 45 bases and is translated from base 1. Trimming at the junction amounts to 4 bases on V and 0 bases on J, and the germline ends lie 14 bases apart.